This T cell receptor (beta chain) was captured by sequencing in a study of T cells in pancreatic ductal adenocarcinoma. Surgery without prior neoadjuvant therapy was the treatment of the selected pancreatic ductal adenocarcinoma patients. Germline V lookup: CDR1 SEHNR, CDR2 FQNEAQ (reference sequence). The CDR3 is 16 residues long. Trimming took 1 base from V and 6 from J, leaving 17 bases between them. Notes on the study in general: Tumor and blood clonality did not differ significantly, about 0.11 versus 0.066. Tumor samples had fewer productive templates and about 8-fold fewer unique clonotypes than blood. Tumors hold more CD45RO+ effector T cells, which may bias toward lower diversity.

Assay: immunoSEQ multiplex PCR; the TCRdb copy retains only in-frame clones and omits some. In the table there are approximately 97,000 clones, 90% to 95% of which are singletons. As for this clone: Its antigen is unknown.

Material for sequencing was PBMCs. The chain employs TRBV7-9 and TRBJ2-3; D gene uncertain. This sequence originates from a human donor with pancreatic ductal adenocarcinoma. The DNA for the CDR3 is TGTGCCAGCAGCTTAGGGGTTCTAGTTCTTATGGATACGCAGTATTTT. It codes for CASSLGVLVLMDTQYF.